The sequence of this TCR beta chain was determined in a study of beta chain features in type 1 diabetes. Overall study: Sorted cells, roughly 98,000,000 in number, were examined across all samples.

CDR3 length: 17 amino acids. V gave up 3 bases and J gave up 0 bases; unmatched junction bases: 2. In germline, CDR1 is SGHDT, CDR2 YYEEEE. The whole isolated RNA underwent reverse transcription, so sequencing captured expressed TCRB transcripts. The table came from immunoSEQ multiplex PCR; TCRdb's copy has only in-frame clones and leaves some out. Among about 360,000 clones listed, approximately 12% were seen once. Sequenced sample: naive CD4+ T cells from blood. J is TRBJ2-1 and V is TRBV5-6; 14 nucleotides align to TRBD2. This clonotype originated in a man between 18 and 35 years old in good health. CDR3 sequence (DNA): TGTGCCAGCAGCTCGGGACTAGCGGGGGCCTCCTACAATGAGCAGTTCTTC. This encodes CASSSGLAGASYNEQFF. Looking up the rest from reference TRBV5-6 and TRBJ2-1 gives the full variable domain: DAGVTQSPTHLIKTRGQQVTLRCSPKSGHDTVSWYQQALGQGPQFIFQYYEEEERQRGNFPDRFSGHQFPNYSSELNVNALLLGDSALYLCASSSGLAGASYNEQFFGPGTRLTVL.